This T cell receptor (beta chain) came from a study of control samples from healthy donors and cancer patients. This CDR3 spans 13 amino acids. Germline CDR1 is GTSNPN and CDR2 is SVGIG (reference sequence). V was shortened by 4 bases and J by 4 bases, with 11 bases between the two germline ends. The table came from immunoSEQ multiplex PCR; TCRdb's copy has only in-frame clones and leaves some out. The table shows tens of thousands of clones, with roughly 94% occurring only once. The receptor was derived from a man in his thirties or forties in good health. Sequenced: blood. This sequence joins TRBV30 and TRBJ1-3, with a tentative D call TRBD1 (5 bases). The CDR3 here is CAWMSGPGNTIYF. The CDR3 DNA reads TGTGCCTGGATGTCAGGGCCCGGAAACACCATATATTTT.